The text below deals with one T cell receptor beta chain. The antigen is unknown. Survey-level resolution applied to immunoSEQ assay v3.0. It was 40,000-50,000 T-cell genomes per sample that sequencing targeted. Sequenced by immunoSEQ multiplex PCR; TCRdb stores in-frame clones only, minus some. The table lists some 25,000 clones, 65% to 85% of them singletons, with over 12% in the top ten. The germline V gene has CDR1 KGHSH and CDR2 LQKENI. J was trimmed by 7 bases and V by 6 bases; bases with no gene match: 7. The CDR3 length is 15 residues. The sample comes from a study of long-term antiretroviral therapy in people with HIV. Overall study findings and caveats: CDR3 lengths in HIV samples spanned a narrower range than controls.

This chain joins TRBV18 and TRBJ1-6; 9 bases are shared with TRBD1. This clonotype was sampled from a man aged 30 to 45 with HIV. The sample in question was unsorted PBMCs, obtained roughly 4.1 years after starting antiretroviral therapy. CDR3 bases: TGTGCCAGCTCGGAACAGGGGGCGTTAAATTCACCCCTCCACTTT. It yields the protein CASSEQGALNSPLHF.